The 28 T cell receptor beta chains below come from one sample, sequenced in a study of blood T cell repertoires in COVID-19. TCRdb's table, derived via immunoSEQ multiplex PCR, lists solely in-frame clones and lacks some. This sample has some 150,000 clones, with 75% to 85% found just once. Sequenced: peripheral blood. All receptors derive from a woman between 45 and 60 years old with acute or convalescent COVID-19.

V gene TRBV6-6 combines with J gene TRBJ2-3; 7 positions match TRBD2. Germline lookup yields CDR1 MNHNY and CDR2 SVGAGI (reference sequence). This CDR3 has 16 residues. J lost 2 bases, V lost 4 bases, and 9 bases had no gene match. The CDR3: CASSLLPSGNTDTQYF. CDR3 bases: TGTGCCAGCAGTTTATTACCTAGCGGTAACACAGATACGCAGTATTTT.

This clone was recorded only once. This rearrangement joins TRBV6-2 or TRBV6-3 to TRBJ1-2; 7 bases line up with TRBD1. The CDR3 is made up of 12 amino acids. With 2 bases clipped from V and 7 bases from J, the junction kept 1 base outside the gene matches. The germline V gene encodes CDR1 MNHEY and CDR2 SVGEGT. The CDR3 spells CASSYRGLGYTF. The DNA for the CDR3 is TGTGCCAGCAGTTACAGGGGGCTTGGCTACACCTTC.

V is TRBV4-3 and J is TRBJ1-3; D remains unclear. Germline-derived CDR1 and CDR2 are LGHNA and YSLEER. V was cut by 4 bases and J by 0 bases, with 16 bases left in between. CDR3 size: 17 residues. CDR3 loop: CASSRSYGDFSGNTIYF. The CDR3 DNA is TGCGCCAGCAGCCGCTCCTACGGTGATTTCTCTGGAAACACCATATATTTT.

The chain combines TRBV6-5 with TRBJ1-2; 9 bases are shared with TRBD1. The V and J ends lost 8 bases and 7 bases, in that order; junction bases with no gene match: 8. Germline V gives CDR1 MNHEY, CDR2 SVGAGI. The CDR3 contains 13 residues. The CDR3 DNA is TGTGCCAGCTCCGCCGGGACAGGGTTTGGCTACACCTTC. This gives the protein CASSAGTGFGYTF.

This clone was detected a few times. The chain couples TRBV5-3 to TRBJ1-1; perhaps TRBD1 as D (5 bases). TRBV5-3 is recorded as an ORF, its role being uncertain. CDR3 length: 16 amino acids. The V gene lost 4 bases and the J gene lost 5 bases, with 21 bases spanning the gap. DNA for the CDR3: TGTGCCAGAAGCGAAGGGACTATGGCTAGAGGGACTGAAGCTTTCTTT. Translation gives CARSEGTMARGTEAFF.

This chain connects TRBV19 to TRBJ1-5, with TRBD1 matching 8 bases. V trimming: 5 bases; J trimming: 9 bases; junction bases outside the gene matches: 9. The CDR3 has 14 amino acids. Germline loops: CDR1 LNHDA, CDR2 SQIVND (reference sequence). The CDR3 reads CASSGTTGGWPQHF. CDR3 bases: TGTGCCAGTAGTGGAACAACAGGGGGATGGCCCCAGCATTTT.

The rearrangement joins TRBV5-4 to TRBJ2-2; D is possibly TRBD2 (6 bases). V was cut by 0 bases and J by 5 bases, with 11 bases left in between. This CDR3 spans 15 amino acids. Germline CDR1 is SGHNT and CDR2 is YYREEE (reference sequence). CDR3 sequence: CASSLDPGETGELFF. CDR3 sequence (DNA): TGTGCCAGCAGCTTGGATCCGGGGGAAACCGGGGAGCTGTTTTTT.

The J gene is TRBJ1-2, the V gene TRBV5-4, with 9 bases lining up with TRBD1. The CDR3 runs to 14 residues. Germline V gene sequence: CDR1 SGHNT, CDR2 YYREEE (reference sequence). J gave up 6 bases and V 4 bases, and 7 bases lay outside the gene matches. In nucleotides, the CDR3 is TGTGCCAGCAGCCCGACCGGGACAGGGAATGGCTACACCTTC. Amino acids: CASSPTGTGNGYTF.

This chain connects TRBV28 to TRBJ1-1, with TRBD1 as a possible D gene (6 bases). Germline loops: CDR1 MDHEN, CDR2 SYDVKM. Deletions cut 5 bases from V and 0 bases from J, with 13 bases between. The CDR3 totals 15 residues. In DNA form, the CDR3 reads TGTGCCAGCAGTCTCTCCGGGACACTGAACACTGAAGCTTTCTTT. Protein product: CASSLSGTLNTEAFF.

The gene calls are TRBV20-1 and TRBJ2-7, with a tentative D call TRBD2 (5 bases). The CDR3 consists of 11 residues. Germline values: CDR1 DFQATT, CDR2 SNEGSKA (reference sequence). Trimming took off 4 bases at V and 5 bases at J, with 9 bases between the two ends. CDR3: CSAKSGHEQYF. CDR3 in DNA: TGCAGTGCTAAAAGCGGTCACGAGCAGTACTTC.

The genes are TRBV27 and TRBJ2-3, with 8 bases that match TRBD1. This CDR3 has 13 residues. The germline CDR1 and CDR2 sequences are MNHEY and SMNVEV (reference sequence). J lost 6 bases, V lost 5 bases, and 4 bases had no gene match. DNA of the CDR3: TGTGCCAGCAGTCGACAGGGGCCGGATACGCAGTATTTT. Its translation is CASSRQGPDTQYF.

This chain connects TRBV7-8 to TRBJ1-2; 7 bases fit TRBD1. Trimming cost V 4 bases and J 4 bases; bases outside gene matches: 6. The CDR3 spans 14 residues. The germline CDR1 and CDR2 sequences are SGHVS and FQNEAQ. CDR3 DNA: TGTGCCAGCAGCTCATTACAGGGGAGCTATGGCTACACCTTC. It encodes CASSSLQGSYGYTF.

The chain recombines TRBV20-1 with TRBJ2-3, with 9 positions matching TRBD2. The length of the CDR3 is 13 residues. Germline assignment: CDR1 DFQATT and CDR2 SNEGSKA (reference sequence). Germline trimming cut 3 bases from V and 5 bases from J; bases unmatched to any gene: 3. CDR3: CSASAAGGDTQYF. CDR3 nucleotide sequence: TGCAGTGCTAGTGCAGCGGGGGGAGATACGCAGTATTTT.

J is TRBJ1-4 and V is TRBV2; possible D gene TRBD1, 5 bases. Trimming left V 6 bases short and J 0 bases short, with 14 bases between. CDR1 SNHLY and CDR2 FYNNEI come from the germline V gene. The CDR3 is 16 amino acids. The chain's CDR3 is CASRGIQVTTNEKLFF. The CDR3 DNA sequence: TGTGCCAGCAGGGGGATACAGGTTACAACTAATGAAAAACTGTTTTTT.

This chain connects TRBV12-1 to TRBJ2-3; the listed D gene, TRBD1, was not tested against the DNA. TRBV12-1 is assigned pseudogene status. This CDR3 spans 14 amino acids. As DNA, the CDR3 is TGTGCCAGCAGCCCGGGACAGGGTGGAGATACGCAGTATTTT. Its translation: CASSPGQGGDTQYF.

The chain combines TRBV20-1 with TRBJ2-3; TRBD2 matches at 7 bases. Germline V gene sequence: CDR1 DFQATT, CDR2 SNEGSKA (reference sequence). V lost 3 bases, J lost 3 bases, and 3 bases stayed unmatched. The length of the CDR3 is 13 residues. In nucleotides, the CDR3 is TGCAGTGCTAGTCCTAGCGGTACAGATACGCAGTATTTT. Translated, it gives CSASPSGTDTQYF.

The V call is TRBV28, the J call TRBJ1-5; 9 positions agree with TRBD1. Germline CDR1 MDHEN, CDR2 SYDVKM. V lost 8 bases to trimming and J lost 2 bases; unmatched junction nucleotides: 1. The CDR3 sequence is 13 residues long. The CDR3 region has the DNA TGTGCCAGCCGACAGGGGGGCAATCAGCCCCAGCATTTT. The encoded protein is CASRQGGNQPQHF.

The chain combines TRBV4-3 with TRBJ1-4, with D perhaps matching TRBD1 (6 bases). CDR3 length equals 16 residues. Per germline, CDR1 LGHNA and CDR2 YSLEER. V gave up 1 base and J gave up 5 bases, with 14 bases separating them. As DNA, the CDR3 is TGCGCCAGCAGCCAAGGGGTGAACAGGGTAAATGAAAAACTGTTTTTT. Translation: CASSQGVNRVNEKLFF.

The chain is built from TRBV5-6 and TRBJ2-7, with 9 bases lining up with TRBD1. Losses at the gene ends were 2 bases for V and 4 bases for J; bases not matched to a gene: 7. In germline, CDR1 is SGHDT, CDR2 YYEEEE. This CDR3 has 15 amino acids. In DNA form, the CDR3 reads TGTGCCAGCAGCTTAGGGGACAGGGTTTTTTACGAGCAGTACTTC. Its protein is CASSLGDRVFYEQYF.

The chain joins TRBV27 to TRBJ2-1; 8 bases are a match to TRBD2. Trimming removed 10 bases from V and 3 bases from J; junction bases left unmatched: 11. Germline V gene lookup returns CDR1 MNHEY and CDR2 SMNVEV (reference sequence). The CDR3 extends over 15 amino acids. This CDR3 is CATHPTSVDYNEQFF. CDR3 DNA sequence: TGTGCCACCCACCCGACTAGCGTAGACTACAATGAGCAGTTCTTC.

The chain employs TRBV28 and TRBJ2-7, with 12 bases matching TRBD2. The CDR3 runs to 15 residues. V lost 6 bases and J lost 6; bases outside the gene matches: 9. Germline-derived CDR1 and CDR2 are MDHEN and SYDVKM. As DNA, the CDR3 is TGTGCCAGCAGCCAGACTAGCGGGAGTTCACGCGAGCAGTACTTC. Protein product: CASSQTSGSSREQYF.

The rearrangement uses TRBV18 and TRBJ2-7; weak D call: TRBD2 (5 bases). CDR3 length: 14 amino acids. Trimming removed 3 bases from V and 0 bases from J, with 9 bases in between. The germline CDR1 and CDR2 sequences are KGHSH and LQKENI. The CDR3 loop reads CASSPGLPSYEQYF. In nucleotides, the CDR3 is TGTGCCAGCTCACCCGGACTCCCCTCCTACGAGCAGTACTTC. The complete variable domain, with remaining parts taken from reference TRBV18 and TRBJ2-7, reads NAGVMQNPRHLVRRRGQEARLRCSPMKGHSHVYWYRQLPEEGLKFMVYLQKENIIDESGMPKERFSAEFPKEGPSILRIQQVVRGDSAAYFCASSPGLPSYEQYFGPGTRLTVT.

This chain joins TRBV11-2 and TRBJ1-5; no reliable D call. Per germline, CDR1 SGHAT and CDR2 FQNNGV. V lost 5 bases, J lost 2 bases, and 7 bases lay in between. The CDR3 spans 13 residues. In nucleotides, the CDR3 is TGTGCCAGCAGCCCAGAGGGCAATCAGCCCCAGCATTTT. This codes for CASSPEGNQPQHF.

This chain joins TRBV7-2 and TRBJ2-4, with a tentative D call TRBD1 (5 bases). Trimming took 5 bases from V and 6 from J, leaving 14 bases between them. The CDR3 is 14 amino acids. The germline gives CDR1 SGHTA, CDR2 FQGNSA. CDR3 protein: CASSPPGSSNIQYF. As DNA, the CDR3 is TGTGCCAGCAGCCCCCCAGGGTCGTCAAACATTCAGTACTTC. Based on the CDR3 plus reference TRBV7-2 and TRBJ2-4, the full variable domain is GAGVSQSPSNKVTEKGKDVELRCDPISGHTALYWYRQSLGQGLEFLIYFQGNSAPDKSGLPSDRFSAERTGGSVSTLTIQRTQQEDSAVYLCASSPPGSSNIQYFGAGTRLSVL.

This clone was counted only a few times. This chain uses TRBV6-5 with TRBJ1-2; D gene uncertain. The CDR3 has 13 amino acids. In germline, CDR1 is MNHEY, CDR2 SVGAGI. Trimming cost V 2 bases and J 3 bases, with 7 bases left between them. CDR3 sequence reads: CASSYGRDYGYTF. In nucleotides, the CDR3 is TGTGCCAGCAGTTACGGGCGGGACTATGGCTACACCTTC.

The gene calls are TRBV25-1 and TRBJ2-7; TRBD1 aligns across 8 bases. The CDR3 extends over 17 amino acids. Losses at the gene ends were 1 base for V and 0 bases for J; bases not matched to a gene: 8. Per germline, CDR1 MGHDK and CDR2 SYGVNS. The CDR3: CASSESPGTGFSYEQYF. CDR3 bases: TGTGCCAGCAGTGAATCGCCCGGGACAGGATTCTCCTACGAGCAGTACTTC.

The genes are TRBV5-1 and TRBJ1-2, with D uncertain. Germline V gene lookup returns CDR1 SGHRS and CDR2 YFSETQ. The CDR3 has 15 residues. Between the trimmed V and J ends, which lost 0 bases and 7 bases, there was a span of 16 bases. The CDR3 sequence: CASSLAGYPPSGYTF. The CDR3 DNA sequence: TGCGCCAGCAGCTTGGCCGGTTACCCCCCCTCTGGCTACACCTTC.

V is TRBV5-5 and J is TRBJ1-5; a weak D match, TRBD1 (6 bases). V gave up 5 bases and J gave up 0 bases, with 9 bases separating them. The CDR3 has 14 amino acids. CDR1 is SGHKS and CDR2 is YYEKEE in the germline V gene (reference sequence). CDR3 region: CASSYRVSNQPQHF. The CDR3 DNA follows: TGTGCCAGCAGTTACAGGGTTAGCAATCAGCCCCAGCATTTT.